This entry lists 19 T cell receptor beta chains sequenced from one sample in a study of cytomegalovirus exposure and HLA in healthy donors. The study ran its PCR with 60 Vbeta and 13 Jbeta primers. The data were produced by immunoSEQ multiplex PCR, yet TCRdb's version contains in-frame clones alone and is incomplete. Of about 150,000 clones listed, 73% are singletons. Sequences were obtained from PBMCs. The origin of the receptors is a woman younger than 35 in good health and CMV-seronegative.

The V call is TRBV7-2, the J call TRBJ2-7; 7 bases line up with TRBD1. From germline, CDR1 is SGHTA and CDR2 FQGNSA. J gave up 5 bases and V 3 bases, and 7 bases lay outside the gene matches. The CDR3 is 14 amino acids. The CDR3 loop reads CASSLSTGVDEQYF. The CDR3, as DNA: TGTGCCAGCAGCTTGTCTACAGGGGTTGACGAGCAGTACTTC.

The chain couples TRBV6-6 to TRBJ1-2; D is perhaps TRBD1 (5 bases). This CDR3 is built from 14 residues. In germline, CDR1 is MNHNY, CDR2 SVGAGI (reference sequence). V was clipped by 2 bases and J by 4 bases, with 11 bases between them. The CDR3 coding sequence is TGTGCCAGCAGTTACCCAACAGGTTCCTATGGCTACACCTTC. It encodes CASSYPTGSYGYTF.

The chain links TRBV11-2 to TRBJ2-4, with D possibly being TRBD2 (5 bases). Germline V gene data show CDR1 as SGHAT and CDR2 as FQNNGV. V was clipped by 4 bases and J by 0 bases, with 16 bases between them. This CDR3 contains 17 residues. The CDR3 here is CASSSGWRLLAKNIQYF. The CDR3 nucleotides read TGTGCCAGCAGCTCAGGCTGGAGGCTACTAGCCAAAAACATTCAGTACTTC.

The count of this clone is one. The rearrangement uses TRBV7-2 and TRBJ1-6; 9 bases are shared with TRBD1. The CDR3 totals 15 residues. J gave up 9 bases and V 6 bases, and 9 bases lay outside the gene matches. Germline loops: CDR1 SGHTA, CDR2 FQGNSA. DNA of the CDR3: TGTGCCAGCAGTCGCCGGGACAGGGTGGGTTCACCCCTCCACTTT. Amino acids: CASSRRDRVGSPLHF. The full variable domain, with the rest looked up from reference TRBV7-2 and TRBJ1-6, is GAGVSQSPSNKVTEKGKDVELRCDPISGHTALYWYRQSLGQGLEFLIYFQGNSAPDKSGLPSDRFSAERTGGSVSTLTIQRTQQEDSAVYLCASSRRDRVGSPLHFGNGTRLTVT.

CDR3 coding DNA: TGCGCCAGCAGCGCTGGCCCGACCGGGACTAGCGGGGGGGCCTCGAAGTTCTTC. This translates into CASSAGPTGTSGGASKFF. This chain connects TRBV4-1 to TRBJ2-1, with TRBD2 matching over 16 bases. The CDR3 is 18 amino acids. CDR1 is MGHRA and CDR2 is YSYEKL in the germline V gene. The J segment lost 14 bases and the V segment lost 5 bases, leaving 18 bases of the junction unmatched.

This clone was seen a handful of times. The rearrangement uses TRBV30 and TRBJ1-1; 7 bases map to TRBD1. Germline CDR1 reads GTSNPN; CDR2 reads SVGIG (reference sequence). V was pared by 7 bases and J by 1 base, with 9 bases of the junction left unmatched. The CDR3 totals 14 residues. CDR3 amino acids: CASKRDRQNTEAFF. CDR3 DNA: TGTGCCTCGAAGAGGGACAGACAGAACACTGAAGCTTTCTTT.

This chain uses TRBV10-3 with TRBJ1-5; tentatively, D is TRBD1 (6 bases). This CDR3 spans 15 amino acids. V was shortened by 3 bases and J by 0 bases, with 9 bases between the two germline ends. Germline V gene lookup returns CDR1 ENHRY and CDR2 SYGVKD. The CDR3 protein is CAISERQASNQPQHF. DNA for the CDR3: TGTGCCATCAGTGAACGACAGGCTAGCAATCAGCCCCAGCATTTT.

CDR3 loop: CASSLYRGSTDTQYF. As DNA, the CDR3 is TGTGCCAGCAGCTTGTACAGGGGTAGTACAGATACGCAGTATTTT. The rearrangement uses TRBV7-6 and TRBJ2-3, with 7 positions matching TRBD1. Trimming took 3 bases from V and 3 from J; bases not matched to a gene: 6. The length of the CDR3 is 15 residues. Germline CDR1 and CDR2: SGHVS and FNYEAQ.

This clone was observed a handful of times. The genes are TRBV2 and TRBJ1-2; 10 positions match TRBD1. Germline CDR1 reads SNHLY; CDR2 reads FYNNEI. The CDR3 is 14 amino acids. V lost 8 bases to trimming and J lost 0 bases; unmatched junction nucleotides: 3. The CDR3 reads CASAGQGANYGYTF. DNA for the CDR3: TGTGCCAGCGCCGGACAGGGGGCTAACTATGGCTACACCTTC.

This chain uses TRBV5-1 with TRBJ2-5; D is perhaps TRBD1 (6 bases). The germline V gene has CDR1 SGHRS and CDR2 YFSETQ. Trimming left V 4 bases short and J 1 base short, with 17 bases between. CDR3 length: 16 residues. CDR3 amino acids: CASSLGQRGSQETQYF. The CDR3 nucleotides are TGCGCCAGCAGCCTCGGACAGCGAGGGTCCCAAGAGACCCAGTACTTC.

This clone was counted between two and nine times. This chain's CDR3 is CASSSLAGVNNEQFF. For the CDR3, the DNA is TGCGCCAGCAGCTCTCTAGCGGGAGTTAACAATGAGCAGTTCTTC. The V and J genes are TRBV5-1 and TRBJ2-1, with 10 bases fitting TRBD2. The V gene end was trimmed by 3 bases and the J gene end by 5 bases; junction bases not matched to a gene: 5. The germline V gene has CDR1 SGHRS and CDR2 YFSETQ. CDR3 size: 15 residues.

V and J are TRBV10-2 and TRBJ2-1; TRBD2 might be the D (6 bases). The CDR3 totals 16 residues. The germline V gene has CDR1 WSHSY and CDR2 SAAADI. V lost 4 bases and J 4 bases, leaving 17 bases between the germline ends. CDR3 amino acids: CASSGLSGPPYNEQFF. CDR3 in DNA: TGCGCCAGCAGTGGGTTAAGCGGGCCCCCATACAATGAGCAGTTCTTC.

The chain has TRBV19 and TRBJ1-4; 7 bases fit TRBD1. Germline-derived CDR1 and CDR2 are LNHDA and SQIVND (reference sequence). CDR3 length equals 16 residues. V lost 5 bases and J lost 0; bases outside the gene matches: 6. CDR3 nucleotides: TGTGCCAGTAGTCGCGGCGGGACAGCAACTAATGAAAAACTGTTTTTT. Translated: CASSRGGTATNEKLFF.

This chain joins TRBV7-9 and TRBJ1-3; no clear D gene. The germline V gene has CDR1 SEHNR and CDR2 FQNEAQ (reference sequence). V lost 1 base, J lost 0 bases, and 7 bases lay in between. The CDR3 is 15 amino acids. The CDR3 reads CASSLGGSSGNTIYF. CDR3 nucleotides: TGTGCCAGCAGCTTAGGAGGGAGCTCTGGAAACACCATATATTTT.

This clone was detected only once. The gene calls are TRBV6-1 and TRBJ1-2; D uncertain. Trimming stripped 0 bases from V and 5 bases from J, with 13 bases between. CDR3 size: 15 residues. Germline V gene lookup returns CDR1 MNHNS and CDR2 SASEGT. CDR3 region: CASSEAGGVGYGYTF. CDR3 coding DNA: TGTGCCAGCAGTGAAGCTGGAGGTGTAGGTTATGGCTACACCTTC.

This clone has more than one count but fewer than ten. The chain combines TRBV25-1 with TRBJ2-2, with D maybe TRBD1 (5 bases). The CDR3 is made up of 15 amino acids. Trimming took off 3 bases at V and 5 bases at J, with 13 bases between the two ends. Germline CDR1 and CDR2: MGHDK and SYGVNS. The CDR3 DNA reads as TGTGCCAGCAGTGAGGACACACATTGGACCGGGGAGCTGTTTTTT. Residues: CASSEDTHWTGELFF.

The chain carries TRBV7-2 and TRBJ2-6; D is undetermined. CDR1 is SGHTA and CDR2 is FQGNSA in the germline V gene. Trimming cost V 1 base and J 4 bases, with 8 bases left between them. CDR3 length: 15 amino acids. In DNA form, the CDR3 reads TGTGCCAGCAGCTTAGGCAGGTCCGGGGCCAACGTCCTGACTTTC. Translated, it gives CASSLGRSGANVLTF.

CDR3 nucleotides: TGTGCCAGCAGCCAGGGACTAGCGGGGGCGAGCTCCTACAATGAGCAGTTCTTC. Translation gives CASSQGLAGASSYNEQFF. The chain joins TRBV7-2 to TRBJ2-1; 14 nucleotides match TRBD2. CDR3 size: 18 residues. CDR1 and CDR2 from the germline V gene are SGHTA and FQGNSA. The ends lost 5 bases at V and 0 bases at J; junction bases unmatched: 6.

The chain couples TRBV25-1 to TRBJ2-6, with a tentative D call TRBD1 (5 bases). Between the trimmed V and J ends, which lost 4 bases and 0 bases, there was a span of 10 bases. CDR3 length: 16 residues. Germline V gene data show CDR1 as MGHDK and CDR2 as SYGVNS. The CDR3 reads CASSGLQGSGANVLTF. CDR3 bases: TGTGCCAGCAGTGGCCTCCAGGGCTCTGGGGCCAACGTCCTGACTTTC.